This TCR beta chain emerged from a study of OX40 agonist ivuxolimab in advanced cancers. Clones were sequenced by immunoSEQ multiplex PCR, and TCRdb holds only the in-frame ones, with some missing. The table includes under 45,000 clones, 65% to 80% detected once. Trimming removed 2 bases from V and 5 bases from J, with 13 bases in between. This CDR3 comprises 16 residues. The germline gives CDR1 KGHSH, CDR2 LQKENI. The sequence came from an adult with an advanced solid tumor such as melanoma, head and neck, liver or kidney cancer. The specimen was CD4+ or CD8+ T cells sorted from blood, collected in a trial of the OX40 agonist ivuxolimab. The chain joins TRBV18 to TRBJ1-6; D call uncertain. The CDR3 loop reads CASSPFGPQNNSPLHF. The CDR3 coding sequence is TGTGCCAGCTCACCATTCGGGCCGCAGAATAATTCACCCCTCCACTTT.